The 27 T cell receptor beta chains below were found in one sample sequenced in a study of CD8 T cells in ankylosing spondylitis (dated by TCRdb to between 2016 and 2019). Libraries came from 5' RACE. The sequencer was an Illumina HiSeq 2500. TCRdb reran the public reads through fastp at Q25 and MiXCR, keeping productive beta chains. Identical CDR3 proteins give one entry, which carries the most common genes and DNA. The sample table shows approximately 250,000 distinct CDR3 sequences, and roughly 32% are seen once. The ten biggest clones cover roughly 4.2% of the sample. Source material: blood, either unsorted or a sorted T cell fraction (not recorded which). The origin of the receptors is a male donor with ankylosing spondylitis or in good health (not recorded which).

This clonotype was picked up a small number of times. The rearrangement uses TRBV12-3 or TRBV12-4 and TRBJ1-2, with TRBD1 identical over 8 bases. The ends lost 6 bases at V and 3 bases at J; junction bases unmatched: 9. The CDR3 totals 15 residues. The CDR3 DNA reads TGTGCCAGCAGCCCCCCCGACAGGGGCTACTATGGCTACACCTTC. This gives the protein CASSPPDRGYYGYTF.

The chain has TRBV12-3 or TRBV12-4 and TRBJ2-7; TRBD2 matches at 11 bases. After removal of 4 bases from V and 3 bases from J, the junction contained 8 bases not matched to a gene. This CDR3 comprises 16 residues. The CDR3 reads CASSSRTSGPYYEQYF. The CDR3 DNA reads as TGTGCCAGCAGTTCAAGGACTAGCGGGCCCTACTACGAGCAGTACTTC.

The V and J genes are TRBV6-5 and TRBJ2-3; D could derive from TRBD1 or TRBD2 (5 bases each). The CDR3 consists of 11 residues. The V end was cut by 2 bases, the J end by 9 bases, with 6 bases between. Per germline, CDR1 MNHEY and CDR2 SVGAGI. DNA for the CDR3: TGTGCCAGCAGTTACAGGGACACGCAGTATTTT. Its protein product is CASSYRDTQYF.

The J gene is TRBJ2-1, the V gene TRBV15; 8 bases are a match to TRBD2. The CDR3 extends over 14 amino acids. Germline loops: CDR1 LNHNV, CDR2 YYDKDF (reference sequence). V trimming: 6 bases; J trimming: 3 bases; junction bases outside the gene matches: 4. The CDR3 DNA reads as TGTGCCACCAGGACGGGACTAGGCTACAATGAGCAGTTCTTC. It encodes CATRTGLGYNEQFF.

This clonotype was counted only a few times. V is TRBV27 and J is TRBJ1-2; no clear D. CDR3 length: 13 residues. Germline V CDR1 and CDR2: MNHEY, SMNVEV (reference sequence). V was trimmed by 5 bases and J by 3 bases, leaving 10 bases between them. CDR3 residues: CASSGGMDYGYTF. In nucleotides, the CDR3 is TGTGCCAGCAGTGGCGGCATGGACTATGGCTACACCTTC.

This clonotype has a single count. The CDR3 DNA is TGTGCCAGCAGCGTACGAACGGGACAGGGTCCAGATACGCAGTATTTT. Protein: CASSVRTGQGPDTQYF. This chain joins TRBV9 and TRBJ2-3; 9 bases fit TRBD1. With 1 base clipped from V and 4 bases from J, the junction kept 7 bases outside the gene matches. This CDR3 is 16 amino acids long. The germline CDR1 and CDR2 sequences are SGDLS and YYNGEE.

The chain's CDR3 is CASSARDSWNTEAFF. DNA of the CDR3: TGCGCCAGCAGCGCCCGGGACAGTTGGAACACTGAAGCTTTCTTT. This chain uses TRBV5-1 with TRBJ1-1, with TRBD1 matching over 7 bases. This CDR3 contains 15 residues. V trimming: 4 bases; J trimming: 1 base; junction bases outside the gene matches: 7. Germline assignment: CDR1 SGHRS and CDR2 YFSETQ.

The sample holds a few counts of this clonotype. The DNA of the CDR3 is TGTGCCAGCAGCTTAGTGGACACGAACACTGAAGCTTTCTTT. This gives the protein CASSLVDTNTEAFF. This chain joins TRBV7-9 and TRBJ1-1, with D tentatively TRBD1 (5 bases). Trimming cost V 1 base and J 1 base, with 7 bases left between them. This CDR3 has 14 residues. Germline V gives CDR1 SEHNR, CDR2 FQNEAQ (reference sequence).

This clonotype was seen a handful of times. The chain couples TRBV7-9 to TRBJ2-1; 8 positions agree with TRBD1. The V gene's germline CDR1 is SEHNR and CDR2 FQNEAQ (reference sequence). With 5 bases clipped from V and 2 bases from J, the junction kept 5 bases outside the gene matches. The CDR3 contains 15 residues. The CDR3 loop is CASSRQGSPYNEQFF. In DNA form, the CDR3 reads TGTGCCAGCAGCAGACAGGGGAGTCCCTACAATGAGCAGTTCTTC.

The chain has TRBV7-9 and TRBJ2-5, with 7 bases identical to TRBD1. This CDR3 contains 13 residues. Trimming cost V 10 bases and J 3 bases; bases outside gene matches: 8. The germline V gene encodes CDR1 SEHNR and CDR2 FQNEAQ (reference sequence). The CDR3 sequence: CATGDREKETQYF. For the CDR3, the DNA is TGTGCCACTGGGGACAGAGAGAAAGAGACCCAGTACTTC.

This chain connects TRBV4-1 to TRBJ1-1; D is unclear. Deletions cut 1 base from V and 2 bases from J, with 11 bases between. Germline V gene sequence: CDR1 MGHRA, CDR2 YSYEKL. The CDR3 is made up of 15 amino acids. The CDR3 DNA reads TGCGCCAGCAGCCAAGGGGGAGGAGTTAACACTGAAGCTTTCTTT. This codes for CASSQGGGVNTEAFF.

The chain recombines TRBV20-1 with TRBJ2-6; a weak D match, TRBD2 (5 bases). V was pared by 0 bases and J by 0 bases, with 12 bases between. The germline CDR1 and CDR2 sequences are DFQATT and SNEGSKA (reference sequence). The CDR3 spans 17 residues. Here the CDR3 DNA reads TGCAGTGCTAGAGATAAGGACGGGAACTCTGGGGCCAACGTCCTGACTTTC. Translated: CSARDKDGNSGANVLTF.

The gene calls are TRBV4-1 and TRBJ2-2, with D possibly matching TRBD1 (5 bases). Germline values: CDR1 MGHRA, CDR2 YSYEKL. V was shortened by 5 bases and J by 1 base, with 20 bases between the two germline ends. This CDR3 contains 18 residues. The CDR3 sequence: CASSFLIRQLRNTGELFF. The DNA of the CDR3 is TGCGCCAGCAGCTTCCTCATCCGACAGCTCCGGAACACCGGGGAGCTGTTTTTT.

CDR3 in DNA: TGCGCCAGCACACGGGACGGAACCTACGAGCAGTACTTC. Translated: CASTRDGTYEQYF. This rearrangement joins TRBV5-1 to TRBJ2-7; the D call may be TRBD1 or TRBD2 (5 bases each). CDR3 length: 13 residues. Trimming shortened V by 6 bases and J by 2 bases, and 12 bases separated the two germline ends. Germline CDR1 reads SGHRS; CDR2 reads YFSETQ. The whole variable domain, remainder taken from reference TRBV5-1 and TRBJ2-7, is KAGVTQTPRYLIKTRGQQVTLSCSPISGHRSVSWYQQTPGQGLQFLFEYFSETQRNKGNFPGRFSGRQFSNSRSEMNVSTLELGDSALYLCASTRDGTYEQYFGPGTRLTVT.

This clonotype was observed a few times. The chain recombines TRBV5-1 with TRBJ2-3; tentatively, D is TRBD1 (6 bases). CDR1 and CDR2 from the germline V gene are SGHRS and YFSETQ. V lost 6 bases and J lost 6, with 14 bases in between. The CDR3 has 13 amino acids. Here the CDR3 DNA reads TGCGCCAGCAACCTCAACAGGGCTGATACGCAGTATTTT. Translation gives CASNLNRADTQYF.

This chain connects TRBV20-1 to TRBJ2-7; D is unclear. The CDR3 has 16 residues. Trimming removed 0 bases from V and 3 bases from J, with 18 bases in between. CDR1 DFQATT and CDR2 SNEGSKA come from the germline V gene (reference sequence). DNA of the CDR3: TGCAGTGCTAGAGATTCAAAGTTCATATTGGGCTACGAGCAGTACTTC. Translation: CSARDSKFILGYEQYF.

The chain couples TRBV12-3 or TRBV12-4 to TRBJ2-2; D perhaps matches TRBD2 (6 bases). The CDR3 runs 15 residues. Trimming removed 4 bases from V and 1 base from J, with 10 bases in between. The CDR3 sequence: CASSSIAVNTGELFF. In nucleotides, the CDR3 is TGTGCCAGCAGTTCCATAGCGGTGAACACCGGGGAGCTGTTTTTT.

This rearrangement joins TRBV6-1 to TRBJ2-3; D remains ambiguous. The CDR3 contains 14 residues. Trimming cost V 5 bases and J 1 base, with 10 bases left between them. Germline V gives CDR1 MNHNS, CDR2 SASEGT. CDR3 in amino acids: CASSRRWGTDTQYF. CDR3 sequence (DNA): TGTGCCAGCAGTAGGCGTTGGGGCACAGATACGCAGTATTTT.

This clonotype was observed a few times. The chain employs TRBV20-1 and TRBJ2-7; D is unresolved. The ends were cut back, 3 bases at V and 6 bases at J, with 12 bases in the middle. Per germline, CDR1 DFQATT and CDR2 SNEGSKA (reference sequence). This CDR3 comprises 12 residues. In DNA, the CDR3 is TGCAGTGCTAGGTCGGGCCCTCCCGAGCAGTACTTC. As protein: CSARSGPPEQYF.

The rearrangement links TRBV2 to TRBJ2-1, with D perhaps matching TRBD1 (6 bases). The CDR3 is made up of 14 amino acids. CDR1 and CDR2 (germline): SNHLY, FYNNEI. V was cut by 5 bases and J by 4 bases, with 12 bases left in between. CDR3 bases: TGTGCCAGCAGTACCGGGACATCATACAATGAGCAGTTCTTC. Its translation is CASSTGTSYNEQFF. Full variable domain (rest looked up from reference TRBV2 and TRBJ2-1): EPEVTQTPSHQVTQMGQEVILRCVPISNHLYFYWYRQILGQKVEFLVSFYNNEISEKSEIFDDQFSVERPDGSNFTLKIRSTKLEDSAMYFCASSTGTSYNEQFFGPGTRLTVL.

This clonotype was counted a few times. V and J are TRBV29-1 and TRBJ2-1; no reliable D call. Germline-derived CDR1 and CDR2 are SQVTM and ANQGSEA. V lost 4 bases to trimming and J lost 5 bases, with 15 bases between them. The CDR3 has 14 amino acids. The DNA for the CDR3 is TGCAGCGTTGGAGTTGATGGGCGGAACAATGAGCAGTTCTTC. Translation gives CSVGVDGRNNEQFF.

This sequence joins TRBV7-6 and TRBJ2-7, with D possibly matching TRBD1 (6 bases). This CDR3 spans 13 amino acids. V was trimmed by 4 bases and J by 6 bases, leaving 13 bases between them. CDR1 is SGHVS, CDR2 FNYEAQ, per germline. CDR3 amino acids: CASSSTGLSEQYF. CDR3 DNA: TGTGCCAGCAGCTCCACAGGGTTATCCGAGCAGTACTTC.

In this sample, this clonotype turned up a few times. This CDR3 is CASSLGPAGGVSDEQYF. CDR3 nucleotide sequence: TGTGCCAGCAGCTTAGGCCCAGCGGGGGGCGTTTCGGACGAGCAGTACTTC. The V call is TRBV7-6, the J call TRBJ2-7; 9 nucleotides align to TRBD2. CDR1 is SGHVS and CDR2 is FNYEAQ in the germline V gene. The CDR3 totals 17 residues. Trimming removed 1 base from V and 5 bases from J; junction bases left unmatched: 12. Full variable domain (remainder filled in from reference TRBV7-6 and TRBJ2-7): GAGVSQSPRYKVTKRGQDVALRCDPISGHVSLYWYRQALGQGPEFLTYFNYEAQQDKSGLPNDRFSAERPEGSISTLTIQRTEQRDSAMYRCASSLGPAGGVSDEQYFGPGTRLTVT.

The V gene is TRBV7-3, the J gene TRBJ2-5, with 8 bases aligning to TRBD2. J gave up 9 bases and V 0 bases, and 24 bases lay outside the gene matches. CDR1 and CDR2 (germline): SGHTA, FQGTGA. The CDR3 is 20 amino acids. The CDR3 nucleotides are TGTGCCAGCAGCTTAACCCGGACAGATAGCGGGACAAAATCAGAAGGAGCCCAGTACTTC. This translates into CASSLTRTDSGTKSEGAQYF.

The rearrangement joins TRBV9 to TRBJ2-7, with 7 bases that match TRBD1. The CDR3 consists of 15 residues. Germline V lookup: CDR1 SGDLS, CDR2 YYNGEE. J was trimmed by 5 bases and V by 3 bases; bases with no gene match: 11. The CDR3 DNA reads as TGTGCCAGCAGCGGAACGACAGGGATCATCGACGAGCAGTACTTC. Translation gives CASSGTTGIIDEQYF.

The chain joins TRBV20-1 to TRBJ2-1, with TRBD2 identical over 12 bases. This CDR3 has 17 amino acids. The J segment lost 9 bases and the V segment lost 0 bases, leaving 12 bases of the junction unmatched. Germline CDR1 DFQATT, CDR2 SNEGSKA (reference sequence). CDR3 sequence: CSARDLRSSGGVGEQFF. CDR3 in DNA: TGCAGTGCTAGAGATCTTAGGTCTAGCGGGGGGGTCGGTGAGCAGTTCTTC.

This clonotype appeared a few times. V is TRBV7-6 and J is TRBJ2-1; a possible D gene is TRBD2 (5 bases). Trimming took off 6 bases at V and 6 bases at J, with 9 bases between the two ends. In germline, CDR1 is SGHVS, CDR2 FNYEAQ. CDR3 size: 12 residues. The CDR3 here is CASSPGFNEQFF. The DNA of the CDR3 is TGTGCCAGCAGTCCGGGATTCAATGAGCAGTTCTTC.